What follows are 17 T cell receptor beta chains derived from one specimen sequenced in a study of CD8+CD57+ T cells in acquired aplastic anemia. For CDR3 and TCR beta VDJ profiling, genomic DNA was the template used. TCRdb re-called the reads through MiXCR, storing one row per CDR3 protein. The sample carries 130,000 or so distinct CDR3 sequences, almost 40% recorded once. Sequenced patients had shown CD8+CD57+ cell expansion by flow cytometry. The sequencing sample was made of sorted CD4+, CD8+, or CD8+CD57+ T cells (not recorded which) from PBMCs. Every receptor here comes from a human donor with aplastic anemia.

The rearrangement joins TRBV28 to TRBJ1-1, with unresolved D. This CDR3 comprises 12 residues. The V end was cut by 6 bases, the J end by 0 bases, with 5 bases between. Germline V gene data show CDR1 as MDHEN and CDR2 as SYDVKM. The CDR3: CASRLLNTEAFF. The CDR3 nucleotides are TGTGCCAGCAGACTCCTGAACACTGAAGCTTTCTTT.

In its sample, this clonotype was seen a few times. The rearrangement uses TRBV4-3 and TRBJ1-5, with D unclear. From germline, CDR1 is LGHNA and CDR2 YSLEER. The CDR3 consists of 15 residues. V lost 1 base, J lost 2 bases, and 9 bases lay in between. The CDR3, as DNA: TGCGCCAGCAGCCAAGTATCCGGGGGCAATCAGCCCCAGCATTTT. It encodes CASSQVSGGNQPQHF.

This clonotype appeared many times. This sequence joins TRBV7-8 and TRBJ2-5, with TRBD2 identical over 7 bases. The J segment lost 0 bases and the V segment lost 7 bases, leaving 8 bases of the junction unmatched. CDR3 length: 15 amino acids. Germline assignment: CDR1 SGHVS and CDR2 FQNEAQ. CDR3 loop: CASTLGGGDQETQYF. CDR3 nucleotides: TGTGCCAGCACCCTTGGGGGGGGGGACCAAGAGACCCAGTACTTC. The variable domain in full, with the rest retrieved from reference TRBV7-8 and TRBJ2-5, is GAGVSQSPRYKVAKRGQDVALRCDPISGHVSLFWYQQALGQGPEFLTYFQNEAQLDKSGLPSDRFFAERPEGSVSTLKIQRTQQEDSAVYLCASTLGGGDQETQYFGPGTRLLVL.

The table lists this clonotype with many counts. A much larger clone lies one base from this, so it may be a read error. This chain connects TRBV19 to TRBJ2-7; weak D call: TRBD2 (5 bases). CDR1 and CDR2 from the germline V gene are LNHDA and SQIVND (reference sequence). Trimming shortened V by 3 bases and J by 9 bases, and 15 bases separated the two germline ends. This CDR3 has 13 amino acids. CDR3 loop: CASSINEAEGQYF. The CDR3 nucleotides are TGTGCCAGTAGTATCAACGAAGCGGAAGGGCAGTACTTC.

A remark on this clonotype: This may stem from a read error, because a much larger clone lies one nucleotide away. This likely comes from a read error, as the CDR3 has no conserved phenylalanine or tryptophan at its end. The chain couples TRBV12-3 or TRBV12-4 to TRBJ1-1; D is possibly TRBD1 (5 bases). The CDR3 runs 12 residues. Trimming shortened V by 5 bases and J by 11 bases, and 15 bases separated the two germline ends. CDR3 coding DNA: TGTGCCAGCAGTCTCGGGGCACGGGAGGCTTTCCTT. Its protein product is CASSLGAREAFL.

This clonotype showed up many times. The chain uses TRBV7-2 and TRBJ1-3, with 7 bases matching TRBD1. V lost 5 bases, J lost 6 bases, and 13 bases stayed unmatched. Germline lookup yields CDR1 SGHTA and CDR2 FQGNSA. The CDR3 runs to 16 residues. The CDR3 here is CASSPPGQTPSNTIYF. CDR3 nucleotides: TGTGCCAGCAGCCCCCCGGGACAGACTCCTTCAAACACCATATATTTT. Variable domain in full (rest from reference TRBV7-2 and TRBJ1-3): GAGVSQSPSNKVTEKGKDVELRCDPISGHTALYWYRQSLGQGLEFLIYFQGNSAPDKSGLPSDRFSAERTGGSVSTLTIQRTQQEDSAVYLCASSPPGQTPSNTIYFGEGSWLTVV.

The CDR3 loop reads CAIAPDTMGQFF. DNA for the CDR3: TGTGCCATCGCCCCGGATACAATGGGGCAGTTCTTC. The rearrangement joins TRBV10-3 to TRBJ2-1; D is ambiguous. Germline CDR1 reads ENHRY; CDR2 reads SYGVKD. Trimming removed 8 bases from V and 12 bases from J, with 17 bases in between. The CDR3 consists of 12 residues.

This clonotype was seen ten or more times. One end of the junction is discordant with germline, which a read error may explain. The V gene is TRBV20-1, the J gene TRBJ2-7; 11 bases map to TRBD2. Germline CDR1 reads DFQATT; CDR2 reads SNEGSKA (reference sequence). This CDR3 region has 11 residues. CDR3: CSARLTSGENF. DNA for the CDR3: TGCAGTGCTAGGTTGACTAGCGGGGAGAACTTC.

This clonotype has a handful of counts. The chain employs TRBV2 and TRBJ1-2; D is undetermined. The germline gives CDR1 SNHLY, CDR2 FYNNEI. V lost 2 bases to trimming and J lost 4 bases, with 8 bases between them. CDR3 length: 13 amino acids. CDR3 region: CASSERETYGYTF. DNA of the CDR3: TGTGCCAGCAGTGAAAGGGAGACCTATGGCTACACCTTC.

The rearrangement uses TRBV7-9 and TRBJ1-5; weak D call: TRBD1 (5 bases). Trimming shortened V by 3 bases and J by 11 bases, and 11 bases separated the two germline ends. Germline CDR1 and CDR2: SEHNR and FQNEAQ (reference sequence). The CDR3 has 12 amino acids. The DNA of the CDR3 is TGTGCCAGCAGCTTGGGACGCGCCTCCCAGCATTTT. Residues: CASSLGRASQHF.

With regard to this clonotype: The junction and the germline gene differ at one end; a read error may be behind it. The rearrangement links TRBV6-5 to TRBJ1-1; D call uncertain. This CDR3 has 11 amino acids. Germline V gene sequence: CDR1 MNHEY, CDR2 SVGAGI. The CDR3 DNA is TGTGCCAGTAAGATGAACACTGGAGCTTTCTTT. Translating it yields CASKMNTGAFF.

The chain carries TRBV4-1 and TRBJ1-3, with D perhaps matching TRBD1 (5 bases). CDR1 is MGHRA, CDR2 YSYEKL, per germline. V lost 1 base and J 2 bases, leaving 12 bases between the germline ends. The CDR3 has 16 amino acids. Written as DNA, the CDR3 is TGCGCCAGCAGCCAAGGAGGGGCAGTGACTGGAAACACCATATATTTT. Its translation is CASSQGGAVTGNTIYF.

This clonotype was seen once. V and J are TRBV15 and TRBJ2-7; D is unclear. V dropped 5 bases and J dropped 0 bases, with 17 bases sitting between them. CDR1 is LNHNV and CDR2 is YYDKDF in the germline V gene (reference sequence). This CDR3 contains 16 residues. The CDR3 sequence is CATSRRTTLSSYEQYF. CDR3 in DNA: TGTGCCACCAGCCGTAGGACCACTCTGAGCTCCTACGAGCAGTACTTC.

The chain has TRBV25-1 and TRBJ2-1; the D gene is possibly TRBD1 (6 bases). Trimming took 4 bases from V and 2 from J, leaving 12 bases between them. In germline, CDR1 is MGHDK, CDR2 SYGVNS. This CDR3 spans 15 amino acids. CDR3 protein: CASSAGVMPYNEQFF. CDR3 nucleotide sequence: TGTGCCAGCAGTGCAGGGGTGATGCCCTACAATGAGCAGTTCTTC.

In this sample, this clonotype turned up many times. This chain joins TRBV7-2 and TRBJ2-1, with D perhaps TRBD2 (5 bases). V lost 1 base to trimming and J lost 1 base, with 17 bases between them. The germline V gene has CDR1 SGHTA and CDR2 FQGNSA. This CDR3 is built from 18 residues. The CDR3 here is CASSLGAWLLASYNEQFF. The CDR3, as DNA: TGTGCCAGCAGCTTAGGGGCGTGGTTGCTAGCATCCTACAATGAGCAGTTCTTC.

This clonotype was detected ten times or more. This chain uses TRBV19 with TRBJ1-5, with D tentatively TRBD1 (5 bases). V dropped 6 bases and J dropped 4 bases, with 16 bases sitting between them. The CDR3 has 15 amino acids. The germline CDR1 and CDR2 sequences are LNHDA and SQIVND (reference sequence). In DNA form, the CDR3 reads TGTGCCAGTAGAGAGGGATTTGGGACGAATCAGCCCCAGCATTTT. As protein: CASREGFGTNQPQHF.

This clonotype was seen many times. The chain is built from TRBV20-1 and TRBJ1-2, with TRBD1 identical over 9 bases. Germline V gives CDR1 DFQATT, CDR2 SNEGSKA (reference sequence). V lost 5 bases to trimming and J lost 4 bases; unmatched junction nucleotides: 5. This CDR3 has 13 residues. CDR3 in amino acids: CSARDRVVYGYTF. The CDR3 DNA follows: TGCAGTGCTCGGGACAGGGTTGTCTATGGCTACACCTTC.